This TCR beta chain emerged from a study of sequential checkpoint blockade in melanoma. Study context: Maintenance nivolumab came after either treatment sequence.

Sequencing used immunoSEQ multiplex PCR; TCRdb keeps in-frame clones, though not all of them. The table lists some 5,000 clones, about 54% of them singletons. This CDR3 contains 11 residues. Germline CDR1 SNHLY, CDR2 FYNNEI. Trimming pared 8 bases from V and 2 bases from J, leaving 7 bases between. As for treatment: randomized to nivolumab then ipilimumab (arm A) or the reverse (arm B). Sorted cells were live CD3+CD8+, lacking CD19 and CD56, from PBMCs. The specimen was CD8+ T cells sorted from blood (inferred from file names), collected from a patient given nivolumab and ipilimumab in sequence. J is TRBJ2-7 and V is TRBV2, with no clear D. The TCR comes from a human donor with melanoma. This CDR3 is CASVQTYEQYF. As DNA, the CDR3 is TGTGCCAGCGTGCAGACCTACGAGCAGTACTTC.